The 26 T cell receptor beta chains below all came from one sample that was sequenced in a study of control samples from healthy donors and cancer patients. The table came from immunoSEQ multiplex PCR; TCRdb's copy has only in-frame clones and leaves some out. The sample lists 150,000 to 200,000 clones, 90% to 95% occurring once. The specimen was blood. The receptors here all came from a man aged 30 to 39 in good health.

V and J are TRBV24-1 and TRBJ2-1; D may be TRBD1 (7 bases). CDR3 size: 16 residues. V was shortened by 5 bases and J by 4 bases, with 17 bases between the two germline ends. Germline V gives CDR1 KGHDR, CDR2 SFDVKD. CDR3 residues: CATSGTGGGLYNEQFF. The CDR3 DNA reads TGTGCCACCAGTGGCACCGGAGGGGGCTTGTACAATGAGCAGTTCTTC.

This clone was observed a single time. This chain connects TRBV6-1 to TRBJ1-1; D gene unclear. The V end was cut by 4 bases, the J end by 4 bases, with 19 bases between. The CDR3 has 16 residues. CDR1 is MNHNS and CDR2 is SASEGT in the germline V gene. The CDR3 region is CASSAKSTASFTEAFF. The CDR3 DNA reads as TGTGCCAGCAGTGCGAAGTCGACGGCCTCCTTCACTGAAGCTTTCTTT.

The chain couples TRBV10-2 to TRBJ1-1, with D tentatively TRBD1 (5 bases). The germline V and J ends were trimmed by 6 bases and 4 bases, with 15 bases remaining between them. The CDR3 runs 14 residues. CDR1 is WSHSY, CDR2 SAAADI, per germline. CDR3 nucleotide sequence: TGCGCCAGCAGGAACAGGCCCCGGGGCACTGAAGCTTTCTTT. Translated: CASRNRPRGTEAFF.

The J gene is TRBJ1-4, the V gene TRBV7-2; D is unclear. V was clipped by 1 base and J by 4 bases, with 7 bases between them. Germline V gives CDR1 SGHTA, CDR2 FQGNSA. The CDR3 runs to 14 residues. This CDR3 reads CASSLDGVNEKLFF. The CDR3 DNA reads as TGTGCCAGCAGCTTAGACGGGGTTAATGAAAAACTGTTTTTT.

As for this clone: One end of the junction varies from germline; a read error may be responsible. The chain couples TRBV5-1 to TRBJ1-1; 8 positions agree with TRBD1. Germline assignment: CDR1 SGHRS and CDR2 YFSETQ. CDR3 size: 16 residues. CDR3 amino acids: CVSSLTPGGLSNEAFF. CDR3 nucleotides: TGCGTCAGCAGCTTGACTCCAGGGGGCCTAAGCAATGAAGCTTTCTTT.

CDR3 sequence: CASSMDSRRGANVLTF. The CDR3, as DNA: TGTGCCAGCAGTATGGACAGTCGTCGGGGGGCCAACGTCCTGACTTTC. V is TRBV27 and J is TRBJ2-6, with D perhaps matching TRBD1 (6 bases). Germline-derived CDR1 and CDR2 are MNHEY and SMNVEV (reference sequence). Trimming removed 5 bases at V and 4 bases at J, with 15 bases between. The CDR3 contains 16 residues.

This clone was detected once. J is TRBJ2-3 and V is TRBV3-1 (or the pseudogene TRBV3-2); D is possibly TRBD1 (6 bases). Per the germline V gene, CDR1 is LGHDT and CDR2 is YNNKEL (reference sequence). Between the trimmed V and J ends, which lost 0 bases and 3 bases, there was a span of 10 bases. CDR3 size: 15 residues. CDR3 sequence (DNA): TGTGCCAGCAGCCAAGAGACCAGGGGAACAGATACGCAGTATTTT. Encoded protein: CASSQETRGTDTQYF.

The CDR3 spells CASSEQTGSNQPQHF. Written as DNA, the CDR3 is TGTGCCAGCAGTGAACAAACAGGTAGCAATCAGCCCCAGCATTTT. The rearrangement joins TRBV2 to TRBJ1-5; weak D call: TRBD1 (5 bases). Trimming stripped 2 bases from V and 0 bases from J, with 8 bases between. The CDR3 consists of 15 residues. Germline V lookup: CDR1 SNHLY, CDR2 FYNNEI.

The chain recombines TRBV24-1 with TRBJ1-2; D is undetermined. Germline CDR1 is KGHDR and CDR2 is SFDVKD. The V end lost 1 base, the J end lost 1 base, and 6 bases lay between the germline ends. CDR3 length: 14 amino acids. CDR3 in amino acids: CATSDFTFNYGYTF. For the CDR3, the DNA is TGTGCCACCAGTGATTTTACCTTTAACTATGGCTACACCTTC.

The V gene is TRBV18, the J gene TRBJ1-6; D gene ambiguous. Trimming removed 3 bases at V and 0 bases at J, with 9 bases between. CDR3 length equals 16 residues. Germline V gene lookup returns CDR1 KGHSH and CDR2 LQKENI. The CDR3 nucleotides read TGTGCCAGCTCACCGGAGGCAGGCTCCTATAATTCACCCCTCCACTTT. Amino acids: CASSPEAGSYNSPLHF.

The CDR3 sequence is CAISARRGGDETQYF. The DNA for the CDR3 is TGTGCCATCAGTGCCCGGAGGGGGGGCGATGAGACCCAGTACTTC. The gene calls are TRBV10-3 and TRBJ2-5, with D tentatively TRBD2 (7 bases). The CDR3 contains 15 residues. V gave up 4 bases and J gave up 5 bases, with 17 bases separating them. Germline V CDR1 and CDR2: ENHRY, SYGVKD.

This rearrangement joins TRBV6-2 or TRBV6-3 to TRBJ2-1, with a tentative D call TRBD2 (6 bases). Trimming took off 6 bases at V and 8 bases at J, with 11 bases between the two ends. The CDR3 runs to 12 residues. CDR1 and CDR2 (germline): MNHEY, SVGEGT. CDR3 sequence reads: CASSRLGDEQFF. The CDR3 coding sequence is TGTGCCAGCAGCCGACTAGGGGATGAGCAGTTCTTC.

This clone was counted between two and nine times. DNA of the CDR3: TGCGCCAGCAGCCAAGATTACCAACAGTTCGGTCAGCCCCAGCATTTT. Residues: CASSQDYQQFGQPQHF. This chain links TRBV4-1 with TRBJ1-5; D gene unclear. The CDR3 contains 16 residues. V was pared by 0 bases and J by 6 bases, with 15 bases between. Per germline, CDR1 MGHRA and CDR2 YSYEKL.

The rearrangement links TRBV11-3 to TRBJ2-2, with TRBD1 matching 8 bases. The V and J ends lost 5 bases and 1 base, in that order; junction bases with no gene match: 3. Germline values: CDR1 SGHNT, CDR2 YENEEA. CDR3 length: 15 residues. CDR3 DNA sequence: TGTGCCAGCAGCCCGGGACAGGTGAACACCGGGGAGCTGTTTTTT. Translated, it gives CASSPGQVNTGELFF.

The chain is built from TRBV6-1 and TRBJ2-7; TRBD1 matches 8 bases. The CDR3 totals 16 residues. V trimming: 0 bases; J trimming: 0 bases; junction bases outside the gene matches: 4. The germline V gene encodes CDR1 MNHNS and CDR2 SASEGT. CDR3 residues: CASSEAGQGSSYEQYF. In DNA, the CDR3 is TGTGCCAGCAGTGAAGCCGGACAGGGTAGCTCCTACGAGCAGTACTTC.

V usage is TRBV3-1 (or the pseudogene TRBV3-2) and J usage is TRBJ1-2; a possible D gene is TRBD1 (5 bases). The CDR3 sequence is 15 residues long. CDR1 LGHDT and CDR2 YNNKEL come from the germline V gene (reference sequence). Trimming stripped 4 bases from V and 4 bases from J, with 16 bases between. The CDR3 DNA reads TGTGCCAGCAGCCCTCCGGAGGGGCGCGTCTATGGCTACACCTTC. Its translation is CASSPPEGRVYGYTF.

The CDR3 nucleotides read TGTGCCAGCAGCCGGAACCAGGGACGGAGAGGGGCAGCTTTCTTT. This gives the protein CASSRNQGRRGAAFF. This chain links TRBV7-2 with TRBJ1-1, with D tentatively TRBD1 (5 bases). The CDR3 is 15 amino acids. V lost 5 bases, J lost 10 bases, and 23 bases lay in between. Germline assignment: CDR1 SGHTA and CDR2 FQGNSA.

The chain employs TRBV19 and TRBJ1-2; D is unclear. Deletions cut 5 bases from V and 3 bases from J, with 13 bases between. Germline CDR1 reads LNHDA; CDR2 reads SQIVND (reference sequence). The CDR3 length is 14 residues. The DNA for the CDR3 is TGTGCCAGTAGTGCCCCCTACCCATACTATGGCTACACCTTC. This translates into CASSAPYPYYGYTF.

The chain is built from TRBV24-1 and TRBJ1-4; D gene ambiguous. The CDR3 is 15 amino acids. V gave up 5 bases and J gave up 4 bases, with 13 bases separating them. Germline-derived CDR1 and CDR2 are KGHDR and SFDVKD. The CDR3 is CATSASGGNNEKLFF. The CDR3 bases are TGTGCCACCAGTGCGAGTGGAGGAAATAATGAAAAACTGTTTTTT.

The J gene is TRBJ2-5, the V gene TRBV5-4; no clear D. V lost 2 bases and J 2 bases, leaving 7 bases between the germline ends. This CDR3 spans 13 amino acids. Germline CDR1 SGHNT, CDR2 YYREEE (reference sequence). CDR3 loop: CASSLLGQETQYF. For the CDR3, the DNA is TGTGCCAGCAGCTTATTAGGGCAAGAGACCCAGTACTTC. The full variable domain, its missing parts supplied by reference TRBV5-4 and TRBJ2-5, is ETGVTQSPTHLIKTRGQQVTLRCSSQSGHNTVSWYQQALGQGPQFIFQYYREEENGRGNFPPRFSGLQFPNYSSELNVNALELDDSALYLCASSLLGQETQYFGPGTRLLVL.

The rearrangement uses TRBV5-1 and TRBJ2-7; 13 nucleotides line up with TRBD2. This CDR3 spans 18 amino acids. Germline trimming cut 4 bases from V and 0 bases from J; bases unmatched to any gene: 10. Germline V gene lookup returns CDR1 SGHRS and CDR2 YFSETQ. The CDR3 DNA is TGCGCCAGCAGCACCAAGGGACTAGCGGGACAGAGCTCCTACGAGCAGTACTTC. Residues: CASSTKGLAGQSSYEQYF.

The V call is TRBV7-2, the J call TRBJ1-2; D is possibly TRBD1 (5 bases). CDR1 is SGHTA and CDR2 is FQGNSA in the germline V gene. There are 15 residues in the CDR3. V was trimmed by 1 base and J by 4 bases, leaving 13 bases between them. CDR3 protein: CASSLELGGGYGYTF. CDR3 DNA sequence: TGTGCCAGCAGCTTAGAATTGGGGGGAGGCTATGGCTACACCTTC.

The CDR3 here is CASSKSGGVRDTEAFF. The CDR3 DNA is TGTGCCAGCAGCAAATCAGGGGGGGTCCGGGACACTGAAGCTTTCTTT. The genes are TRBV21-1 and TRBJ1-1. TRBV21-1 is shown as a pseudogene. This CDR3 region has 16 residues.

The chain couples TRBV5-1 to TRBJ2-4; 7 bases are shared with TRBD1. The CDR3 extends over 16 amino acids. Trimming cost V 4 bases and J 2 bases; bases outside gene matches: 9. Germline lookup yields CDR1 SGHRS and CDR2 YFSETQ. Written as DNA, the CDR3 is TGCGCCAGCAGCAAGCAGGGGGAAAGTCCCAAAAACATTCAGTACTTC. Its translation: CASSKQGESPKNIQYF.

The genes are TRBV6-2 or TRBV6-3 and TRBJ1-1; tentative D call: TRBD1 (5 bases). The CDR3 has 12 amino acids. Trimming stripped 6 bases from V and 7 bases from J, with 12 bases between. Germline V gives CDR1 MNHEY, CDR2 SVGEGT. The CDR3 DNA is TGTGCCAGCAGCCCAGGGTGGGGTGAAGCTTTCTTT. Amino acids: CASSPGWGEAFF.

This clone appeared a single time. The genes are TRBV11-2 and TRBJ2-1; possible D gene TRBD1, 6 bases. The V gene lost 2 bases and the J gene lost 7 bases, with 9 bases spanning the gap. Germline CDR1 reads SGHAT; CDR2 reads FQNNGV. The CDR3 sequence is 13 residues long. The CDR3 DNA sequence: TGTGCCAGCAGCTTATTCCAGGGGAATGAGCAGTTCTTC. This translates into CASSLFQGNEQFF.